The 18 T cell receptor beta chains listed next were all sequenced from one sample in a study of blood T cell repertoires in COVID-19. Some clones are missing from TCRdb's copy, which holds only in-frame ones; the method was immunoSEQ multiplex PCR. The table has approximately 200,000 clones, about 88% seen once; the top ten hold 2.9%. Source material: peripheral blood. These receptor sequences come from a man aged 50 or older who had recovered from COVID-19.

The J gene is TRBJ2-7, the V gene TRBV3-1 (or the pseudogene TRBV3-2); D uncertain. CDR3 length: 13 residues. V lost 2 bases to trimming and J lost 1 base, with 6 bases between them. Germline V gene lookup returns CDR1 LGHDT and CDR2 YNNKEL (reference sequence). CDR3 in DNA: TGTGCCAGCAGCCAAAAGCCTTCCTACGAGCAGTACTTC. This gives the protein CASSQKPSYEQYF.

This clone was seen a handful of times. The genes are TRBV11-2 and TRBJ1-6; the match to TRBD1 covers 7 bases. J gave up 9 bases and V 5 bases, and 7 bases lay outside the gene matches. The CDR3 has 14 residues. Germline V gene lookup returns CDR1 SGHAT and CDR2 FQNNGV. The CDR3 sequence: CASSTRTGGSPLHF. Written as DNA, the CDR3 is TGTGCCAGCAGCACACGGACAGGAGGTTCACCCCTCCACTTT.

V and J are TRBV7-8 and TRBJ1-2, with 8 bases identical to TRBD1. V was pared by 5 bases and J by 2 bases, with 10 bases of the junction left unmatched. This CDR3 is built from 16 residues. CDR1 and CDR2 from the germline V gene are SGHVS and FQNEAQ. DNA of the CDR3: TGTGCCAGCAGCCGAGGCACGACAGGGGCGAACTATGGCTACACCTTC. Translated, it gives CASSRGTTGANYGYTF.

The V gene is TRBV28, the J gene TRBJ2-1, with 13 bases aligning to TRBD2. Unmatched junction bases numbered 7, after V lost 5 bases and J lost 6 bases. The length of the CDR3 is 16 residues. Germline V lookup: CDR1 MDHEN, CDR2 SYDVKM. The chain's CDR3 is CASSLPGTSGTNEQFF. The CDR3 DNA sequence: TGTGCCAGCAGTCTCCCTGGGACTAGCGGGACCAATGAGCAGTTCTTC.

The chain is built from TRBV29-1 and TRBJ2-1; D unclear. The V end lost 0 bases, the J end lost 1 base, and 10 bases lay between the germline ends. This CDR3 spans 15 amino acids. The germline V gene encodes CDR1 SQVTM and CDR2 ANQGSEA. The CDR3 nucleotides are TGCAGCGTTGAAGATCTAGGAAGGTCCTACAATGAGCAGTTCTTC. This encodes CSVEDLGRSYNEQFF.

The CDR3 DNA reads as TGTGCCAGCAAGTATAGGGTAGCGACACCCCTCCACTTT. Translation: CASKYRVATPLHF. V gene TRBV2 combines with J gene TRBJ1-6; D ambiguous. The germline V gene has CDR1 SNHLY and CDR2 FYNNEI. Trimming cost V 7 bases and J 11 bases, with 15 bases left between them. The CDR3 sequence is 13 residues long.

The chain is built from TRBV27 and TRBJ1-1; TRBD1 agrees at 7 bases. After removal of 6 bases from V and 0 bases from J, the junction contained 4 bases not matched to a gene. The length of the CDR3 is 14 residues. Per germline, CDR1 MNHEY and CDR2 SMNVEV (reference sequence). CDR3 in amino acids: CASRETGMNTEAFF. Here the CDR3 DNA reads TGTGCCAGCAGGGAGACAGGGATGAACACTGAAGCTTTCTTT.

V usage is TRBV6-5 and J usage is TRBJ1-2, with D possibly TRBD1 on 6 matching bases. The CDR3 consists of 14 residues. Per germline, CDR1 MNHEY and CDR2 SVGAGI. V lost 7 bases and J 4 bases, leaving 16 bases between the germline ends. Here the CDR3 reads CASTITGFGYGYTF. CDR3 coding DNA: TGTGCCAGCACCATAACAGGGTTTGGCTATGGCTACACCTTC.

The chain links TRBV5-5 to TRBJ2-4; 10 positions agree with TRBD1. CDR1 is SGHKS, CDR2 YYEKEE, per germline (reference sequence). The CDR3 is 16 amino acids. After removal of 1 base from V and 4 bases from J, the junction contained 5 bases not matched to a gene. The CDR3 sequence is CASSLFDRGQKNIQYF. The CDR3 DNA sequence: TGTGCCAGCAGCTTGTTTGACAGGGGGCAGAAAAACATTCAGTACTTC.

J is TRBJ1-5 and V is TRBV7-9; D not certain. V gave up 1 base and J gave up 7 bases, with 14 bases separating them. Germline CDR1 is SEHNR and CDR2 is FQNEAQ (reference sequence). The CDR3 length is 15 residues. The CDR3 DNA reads TGTGCCAGCAGCTTAGGAGGGTATACCGGACAGCCCCAGCATTTT. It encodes CASSLGGYTGQPQHF.

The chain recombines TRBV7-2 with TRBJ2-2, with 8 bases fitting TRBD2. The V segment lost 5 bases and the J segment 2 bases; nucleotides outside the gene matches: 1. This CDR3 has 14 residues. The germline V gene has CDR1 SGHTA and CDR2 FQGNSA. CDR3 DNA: TGTGCCAGCAGCGGGACTAGAAACACCGGGGAGCTGTTTTTT. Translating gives CASSGTRNTGELFF.

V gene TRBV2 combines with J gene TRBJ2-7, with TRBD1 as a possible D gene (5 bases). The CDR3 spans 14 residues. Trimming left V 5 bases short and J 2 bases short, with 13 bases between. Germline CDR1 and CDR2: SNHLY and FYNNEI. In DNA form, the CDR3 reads TGTGCCAGCAGTTCCCACAGGTTCCCCTACGAGCAGTACTTC. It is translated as CASSSHRFPYEQYF.

This CDR3 reads CASSAGGMNTEAFF. Written as DNA, the CDR3 is TGTGCCAGCAGCGCGGGGGGGATGAACACTGAAGCTTTCTTT. This chain links TRBV9 with TRBJ1-1; D possibly corresponds to TRBD1 (5 bases). This CDR3 has 14 amino acids. Germline CDR1 reads SGDLS; CDR2 reads YYNGEE. Trimming left V 3 bases short and J 0 bases short, with 9 bases between.

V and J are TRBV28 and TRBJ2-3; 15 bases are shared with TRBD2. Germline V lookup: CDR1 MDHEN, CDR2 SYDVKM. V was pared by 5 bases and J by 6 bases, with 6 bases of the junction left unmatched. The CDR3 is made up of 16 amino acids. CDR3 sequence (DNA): TGTGCCAGCAGTCCAGGGACTAGCGGGAGGCGGGATACGCAGTATTTT. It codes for CASSPGTSGRRDTQYF.

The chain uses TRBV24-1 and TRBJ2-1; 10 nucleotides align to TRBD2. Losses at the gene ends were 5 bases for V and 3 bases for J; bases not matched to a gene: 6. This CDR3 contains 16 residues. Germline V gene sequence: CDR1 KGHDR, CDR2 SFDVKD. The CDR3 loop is CATSAKGLANYNEQFF. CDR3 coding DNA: TGTGCCACCAGTGCTAAGGGACTAGCGAACTACAATGAGCAGTTCTTC.

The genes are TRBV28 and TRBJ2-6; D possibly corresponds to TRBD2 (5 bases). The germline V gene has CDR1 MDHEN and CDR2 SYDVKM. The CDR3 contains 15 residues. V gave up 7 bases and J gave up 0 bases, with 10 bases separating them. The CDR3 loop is CASMEARSGANVLTF. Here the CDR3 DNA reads TGTGCCAGCATGGAGGCCCGCTCTGGGGCCAACGTCCTGACTTTC.

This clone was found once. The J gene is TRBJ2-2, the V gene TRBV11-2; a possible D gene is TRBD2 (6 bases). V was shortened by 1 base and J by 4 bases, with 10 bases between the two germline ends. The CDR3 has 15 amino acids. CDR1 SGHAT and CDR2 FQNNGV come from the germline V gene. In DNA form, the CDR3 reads TGTGCCAGCAGCTTAGTCGGGAGTGGCACCGGGGAGCTGTTTTTT. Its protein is CASSLVGSGTGELFF.

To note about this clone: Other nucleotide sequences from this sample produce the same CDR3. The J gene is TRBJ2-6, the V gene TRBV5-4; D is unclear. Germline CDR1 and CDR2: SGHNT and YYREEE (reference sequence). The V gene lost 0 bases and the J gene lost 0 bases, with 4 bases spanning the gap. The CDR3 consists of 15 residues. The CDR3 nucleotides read TGTGCCAGCAGCTTGGCAGGCTCTGGGGCCAACGTCCTGACTTTC. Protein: CASSLAGSGANVLTF.